Listed here are 15 T cell receptor beta chains from one sample, sequenced in a study of cytomegalovirus exposure and HLA in healthy donors. PCR was performed using 60 Vbeta and 13 Jbeta primers. The repertoire was sequenced with immunoSEQ multiplex PCR; TCRdb's copy has only in-frame clones and lacks some. The repertoire has about 130,000 clones, 70% to 85% of them found once; the top ten carry more than 2.5%. Sequencing was done on a sample of PBMCs. Receptors were obtained from a woman aged 45-60 years in good health and CMV-seronegative.

The chain recombines TRBV7-8 with TRBJ2-7; 7 bases match TRBD2. CDR1 is SGHVS, CDR2 FQNEAQ, per germline. The V and J ends lost 2 bases and 3 bases, in that order; junction bases with no gene match: 22. CDR3 size: 20 residues. CDR3: CASSLSVGLASGTSNYEQYF. CDR3 nucleotide sequence: TGTGCCAGCAGCTTATCGGTTGGTCTGGCGAGCGGGACCTCAAACTACGAGCAGTACTTC.

The rearrangement links TRBV5-1 to TRBJ1-5, with a possible D match to TRBD1 (5 bases). V was pared by 2 bases and J by 6 bases, with 9 bases between. The germline CDR1 and CDR2 sequences are SGHRS and YFSETQ. The CDR3 is made up of 13 amino acids. DNA of the CDR3: TGCGCCAGCAGCTTCAGGGTCGGTCAGCCCCAGCATTTT. Encoded protein: CASSFRVGQPQHF.

The gene calls are TRBV29-1 and TRBJ1-2; 10 nucleotides agree with TRBD1. With 7 bases clipped from V and 8 bases from J, the junction kept 7 bases outside the gene matches. The germline gives CDR1 SQVTM, CDR2 ANQGSEA. The CDR3 runs to 12 residues. The CDR3 loop reads CSGDRGGGGYTF. The CDR3 DNA sequence: TGCAGCGGGGACAGGGGTGGGGGAGGCTACACCTTC.

V gene TRBV7-2 combines with J gene TRBJ2-4; TRBD2 agrees at 9 bases. Trimming took 5 bases from V and 6 from J; bases not matched to a gene: 5. The CDR3 runs 14 residues. The germline CDR1 and CDR2 sequences are SGHTA and FQGNSA. Here the CDR3 reads CASSRSSGRNIQYF. Here the CDR3 DNA reads TGTGCCAGCAGCCGGAGTAGCGGGAGAAACATTCAGTACTTC.

V and J are TRBV5-4 and TRBJ2-5; D is unresolved. The J call may not be correct, given that the DNA end is closer to TRBJ2-7. The CDR3 sequence is 15 residues long. Per the germline V gene, CDR1 is SGHNT and CDR2 is YYREEE (reference sequence). CDR3 bases: TGTGCCAGCAGCTTGGTAGTTCATGGAGTCGACGAGCAGTACTTC. This gives the protein CASSLVVHGVDEQYF.

The V gene is TRBV5-1, the J gene TRBJ2-1; 11 nucleotides match TRBD2. Per the germline V gene, CDR1 is SGHRS and CDR2 is YFSETQ. Trimming removed 5 bases from V and 8 bases from J; junction bases left unmatched: 9. This CDR3 has 15 amino acids. In DNA, the CDR3 is TGCGCCAGCAGACTCCGACTAGCGGGAAACCATGAGCAGTTCTTC. This gives the protein CASRLRLAGNHEQFF.

The genes are TRBV2 and TRBJ1-1; no definite D call. This CDR3 is 12 amino acids long. Trimming took off 4 bases at V and 5 bases at J, with 8 bases between the two ends. The germline gives CDR1 SNHLY, CDR2 FYNNEI. CDR3 sequence reads: CASSVYGTEAFF. CDR3 DNA: TGTGCCAGCAGTGTTTACGGGACTGAAGCTTTCTTT.

This chain connects TRBV21-1 to TRBJ2-7; the table assigns TRBD2, which was not confirmed against the DNA. TRBV21-1 is termed a pseudogene. This CDR3 comprises 13 residues. This chain's CDR3 is CASRWGTSDEQYF. The DNA of the CDR3 is TGTGCCAGCAGATGGGGGACTAGCGACGAGCAGTACTTC.

V usage is TRBV5-1 and J usage is TRBJ2-7; 7 positions agree with TRBD2. V lost 4 bases to trimming and J lost 6 bases; unmatched junction nucleotides: 13. The CDR3 is 15 amino acids. Germline V gene sequence: CDR1 SGHRS, CDR2 YFSETQ. CDR3 loop: CASSPDGGSYGEQYF. The CDR3 DNA reads TGCGCCAGCAGCCCCGACGGCGGGAGTTATGGCGAGCAGTACTTC.

The chain combines TRBV28 with TRBJ1-4, with 9 bases lining up with TRBD1. The CDR3 runs 16 residues. Trimming at V came to 6 bases and at J to 10 bases, leaving 15 bases not matched to a gene. Germline assignment: CDR1 MDHEN and CDR2 SYDVKM. The CDR3 region is CASSLWSGQGGGKLFF. CDR3 nucleotides: TGTGCCAGCAGCCTGTGGTCGGGACAGGGTGGAGGAAAACTGTTTTTT.

The chain links TRBV10-3 to TRBJ1-1; 9 bases are shared with TRBD1. The V segment lost 7 bases and the J segment 0 bases; nucleotides outside the gene matches: 6. The CDR3 runs to 15 residues. Germline-derived CDR1 and CDR2 are ENHRY and SYGVKD. The CDR3 DNA reads as TGTGCCATCACCCAGACAGGGGGAGTGAACACTGAAGCTTTCTTT. It is translated as CAITQTGGVNTEAFF.

The chain combines TRBV9 with TRBJ1-2; D gene ambiguous. The CDR3 extends over 14 amino acids. The germline V gene encodes CDR1 SGDLS and CDR2 YYNGEE. The V gene lost 0 bases and the J gene lost 8 bases, with 14 bases spanning the gap. CDR3 residues: CASSVGSLSGGYTF. DNA of the CDR3: TGTGCCAGCAGCGTAGGTTCCTTGTCAGGCGGCTACACCTTC.

The chain couples TRBV7-2 to TRBJ1-2; D unresolved. CDR1 is SGHTA and CDR2 is FQGNSA in the germline V gene. Trimming cost V 5 bases and J 2 bases, with 9 bases left between them. The CDR3 is made up of 13 amino acids. The CDR3, as DNA: TGTGCCAGCAGCCCCCCCCCAAACTATGGCTACACCTTC. It encodes CASSPPPNYGYTF.

V usage is TRBV7-3 and J usage is TRBJ1-1; unclear D gene. With 5 bases removed from V and 10 bases from J, the gap between germline ends came to 20 bases. Per the germline V gene, CDR1 is SGHTA and CDR2 is FQGTGA. The CDR3 runs to 14 residues. The CDR3 bases are TGTGCCAGCAGCAAAGAACCCGGGATAGTTGCAGCTTTCTTT. Its translation: CASSKEPGIVAAFF.

This clone was found a few times. Its ends do not fully match the called genes, so a read error is possible. Other nucleotide sequences in the sample specify the same CDR3. The J gene is TRBJ2-7, the V gene TRBV5-1; D possibly corresponds to TRBD2 (6 bases). The CDR3 runs to 15 residues. Germline CDR1 is SGHRS and CDR2 is YFSETQ. The DNA of the CDR3 is TGCGCGAGCAGCTTCTGGTATGCGGGGTTTGGCGAGCAGTACTTC. This codes for CASSFWYAGFGEQYF.